This entry concerns a single T cell receptor (beta chain). What it recognizes is unknown. This entry belongs to a study of cytomegalovirus exposure and HLA in healthy donors. The study ran its PCR with 60 Vbeta and 13 Jbeta primers. TCRdb keeps only in-frame clones here, not all; method: immunoSEQ multiplex PCR. The sample consists of 120,000 or so clones, roughly 80% of them appearing once. Study-level results: Most of the TCR beta V segments (in an earlier analysis) were productive either about 87% or about 30% of the time. The dataset shows that most TCR sequences were rare, while some public TCRs occurred in many donors. A missense DCLRE1C variant was associated with V- and J-gene trimming of TCR beta chains in a later analysis, and an independent cohort replicated the association.

The V and J ends lost 7 bases and 3 bases respectively, with 18 bases between them. There are 16 residues in the CDR3. Germline loops: CDR1 MRHNA, CDR2 SNTAGT. The V and J genes are TRBV6-4 and TRBJ2-2; possible D gene TRBD2, 6 bases. The TCR sequence derives from a man aged 18 to 29 in good health and CMV-seropositive. The sample was PBMCs. CDR3 DNA: TGTGCCAGCATCGAGGAGGGGAAAAGGGACACCGGGGAGCTGTTTTTT. It codes for CASIEEGKRDTGELFF.